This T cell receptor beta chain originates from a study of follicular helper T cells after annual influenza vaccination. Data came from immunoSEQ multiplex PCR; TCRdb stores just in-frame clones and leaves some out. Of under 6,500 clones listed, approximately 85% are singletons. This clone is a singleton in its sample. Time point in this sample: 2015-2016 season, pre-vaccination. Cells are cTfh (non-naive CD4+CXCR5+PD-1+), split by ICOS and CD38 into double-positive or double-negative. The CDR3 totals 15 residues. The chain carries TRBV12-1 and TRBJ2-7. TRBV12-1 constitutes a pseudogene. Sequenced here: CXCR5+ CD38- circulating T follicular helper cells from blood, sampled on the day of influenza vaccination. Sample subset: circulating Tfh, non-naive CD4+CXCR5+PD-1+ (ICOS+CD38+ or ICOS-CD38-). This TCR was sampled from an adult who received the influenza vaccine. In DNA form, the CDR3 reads TGTGCCAGCAGCTTTCCCCGGGACGGCTCCTACGAGCAGTACTTC. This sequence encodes CASSFPRDGSYEQYF.